The 11 T cell receptor beta chains reported below all come from one sample, sequenced in a study of blood T cell repertoires in COVID-19. Clones were read by immunoSEQ multiplex PCR, and TCRdb kept only the in-frame ones, dropping some. Of about 30,000 clones listed, around 85% are singletons. The sequenced sample consisted of peripheral blood. All receptors come from a man older than 75 with active COVID-19.

The chain joins TRBV2 to TRBJ2-2; TRBD2 matches at 11 bases. V was clipped by 7 bases and J by 1 base; unmatched bases: 5. Germline CDR1 is SNHLY and CDR2 is FYNNEI. This CDR3 spans 16 amino acids. The CDR3 sequence: CASTTSGGQNTGELFF. CDR3 nucleotides: TGTGCCAGCACTACTAGCGGGGGCCAGAACACCGGGGAGCTGTTTTTT.

The chain carries TRBV18 and TRBJ1-4; D possibly corresponds to TRBD1 (5 bases). The V end lost 0 bases, the J end lost 8 bases, and 13 bases lay between the germline ends. CDR1 and CDR2 (germline): KGHSH, LQKENI. CDR3 length: 15 amino acids. The CDR3 DNA reads TGTGCCAGCTCACCACCGTCAGGGTCACGAGAAAAACTGTTTTTT. It is translated as CASSPPSGSREKLFF.

The rearrangement links TRBV7-8 to TRBJ1-6; a possible D gene is TRBD1 (6 bases). Germline V gene lookup returns CDR1 SGHVS and CDR2 FQNEAQ. V lost 4 bases, J lost 14 bases, and 18 bases lay in between. The CDR3 runs 14 residues. CDR3 bases: TGTGCCAGCAGCTCCACAGGGCCTGGAAGAGCCCTCCACTTT. The encoded protein is CASSSTGPGRALHF. The full variable domain, rest sourced from reference TRBV7-8 and TRBJ1-6, is GAGVSQSPRYKVAKRGQDVALRCDPISGHVSLFWYQQALGQGPEFLTYFQNEAQLDKSGLPSDRFFAERPEGSVSTLKIQRTQQEDSAVYLCASSSTGPGRALHFGNGTRLTVT.

V usage is TRBV10-3 and J usage is TRBJ1-5; TRBD1 aligns across 11 bases. After removal of 8 bases from V and 5 bases from J, the junction contained 5 bases not matched to a gene. The CDR3 runs 14 residues. In germline, CDR1 is ENHRY, CDR2 SYGVKD. CDR3 in amino acids: CAIGGQGVDQPQHF. The CDR3 coding sequence is TGTGCCATCGGGGGACAGGGGGTTGATCAGCCCCAGCATTTT.

This clone was seen only once. The rearrangement links TRBV19 to TRBJ1-1; 8 bases agree with TRBD1. The V segment lost 7 bases and the J segment 1 base; nucleotides outside the gene matches: 8. Germline CDR1 reads LNHDA; CDR2 reads SQIVND (reference sequence). The CDR3 is made up of 15 amino acids. CDR3 sequence: CASNPGTGWNTEAFF. DNA of the CDR3: TGTGCCAGTAACCCCGGGACAGGTTGGAACACTGAAGCTTTCTTT. The whole variable domain, filled in from reference TRBV19 and TRBJ1-1, reads DGGITQSPKYLFRKEGQNVTLSCEQNLNHDAMYWYRQDPGQGLRLIYYSQIVNDFQKGDIAEGYSVSREKKESFPLTVTSAQKNPTAFYLCASNPGTGWNTEAFFGQGTRLTVV.

The chain carries TRBV6-4 and TRBJ2-3; D call uncertain. Trimming pared 3 bases from V and 1 base from J, leaving 8 bases between. This CDR3 contains 14 residues. Germline V lookup: CDR1 MRHNA, CDR2 SNTAGT. The DNA of the CDR3 is TGTGCCAGCAGTGAGGGCTTACGCACAGATACGCAGTATTTT. Translated: CASSEGLRTDTQYF.

The chain recombines TRBV19 with TRBJ2-3, with D maybe TRBD2 (5 bases). The CDR3 has 13 residues. The germline V gene encodes CDR1 LNHDA and CDR2 SQIVND (reference sequence). Trimming removed 10 bases at V and 4 bases at J, with 15 bases between. The CDR3 sequence: CATPERVSDTQYF. As DNA, the CDR3 is TGTGCCACCCCAGAGAGGGTGTCAGATACGCAGTATTTT.

The J gene is TRBJ1-2, the V gene TRBV6-2 or TRBV6-3; D is uncertain. Trimming removed 3 bases at V and 4 bases at J, with 15 bases between. In germline, CDR1 is MNHEY, CDR2 SVGEGT. The CDR3 is made up of 15 amino acids. CDR3 region: CASSYPLQRLYGYTF. The CDR3 DNA follows: TGTGCCAGCAGTTATCCCCTGCAGAGACTCTATGGCTACACCTTC.

This chain links TRBV7-3 with TRBJ2-4, with 10 bases matching TRBD1. The CDR3 extends over 14 amino acids. V lost 5 bases, J lost 5 bases, and 3 bases stayed unmatched. Germline CDR1 is SGHTA and CDR2 is FQGTGA. As DNA, the CDR3 is TGTGCCAGCAGCCAGACAGGGGGCCAAAACATTCAGTACTTC. Its protein is CASSQTGGQNIQYF.

The chain couples TRBV25-1 to TRBJ1-3, with no clear D. V lost 0 bases to trimming and J lost 0 bases, with 3 bases between them. This CDR3 has 14 residues. CDR1 and CDR2 (germline): MGHDK, SYGVNS. The CDR3 DNA follows: TGTGCCAGCAGTGAATATCGCTCTGGAAACACCATATATTTT. It specifies CASSEYRSGNTIYF.

The CDR3 bases are TGTGCCAGCAGTTACTCGAGAAGGCTAGCGGGGCACTCCTACGAGCAGTACTTC. It is translated as CASSYSRRLAGHSYEQYF. The chain uses TRBV6-2 or TRBV6-3 and TRBJ2-7, with 9 positions matching TRBD2. After removal of 0 bases from V and 0 bases from J, the junction contained 9 bases not matched to a gene. Per the germline V gene, CDR1 is MNHEY and CDR2 is SVGEGT. The length of the CDR3 is 18 residues.